Below, one T cell receptor (beta chain) is given with its context. This clone was counted a few times. Its recognized antigen is unknown. No qualities accompany the bases; no much larger clone lies one base away. The cohort comprised 550 to 700 healthy bone marrow donors. Cohort members were all nominally healthy when sampled, although unrecorded immune exposures were likely present. The donor tested CMV seropositive and was one of the 289 seropositive cohort members. Each donor provided a peripheral blood sample, and peripheral blood mononuclear cells were used for TCR beta sequencing. The Qiagen DNeasy Blood Extraction Kit was used to extract genomic DNA from the blood cell samples. The source of the sample is a study of cytomegalovirus exposure and HLA in healthy donors (TCRdb year 2017). In terms of the full investigation: An earlier analysis of 550 to 700 of the donors reported approximately 300 Gb of sequence data and some 120 million unique TCR beta sequences from roughly 200 million T cells. An early release covering some 640 HLA-typed donors comprised approximately 290 gigabases of sequencing data and 65 million to 100 million unique TCR sequences. Of the 300 to 500 genotyped donors, 75% to 85% were placed in the genetic ancestry cluster associated with self-reported Caucasian donors. The aim of the study was to test whether cataloging public T cell receptors could identify signatures of past pathogen exposure. The T cell repertoires of 666 subjects were profiled by immunosequencing and related to cytomegalovirus serostatus. In addition to the first cohort of 666 subjects, a separate validation cohort of 120 different subjects was used. High-throughput TCR immunosequencing, statistical association of individual TCRs with disease status, and machine learning were combined to predict cytomegalovirus infection status. A later analysis re-examined previously published TCR beta repertoires from more than 600 donors and added high-resolution HLA genotyping to investigate patterns of TCR occurrence. In the later analysis, no new phenotypic data were used to find candidate immune exposures; instead, reliance was placed on TCR beta sequences and their occurrence across donors. An earlier analysis of 587 of the donors used high-throughput TCR beta sequencing to judge whether each TCR beta V gene segment behaved as functional or pseudogenic. Donor age, sex, ethnicity and CMV serostatus were compiled together with the repertoire data. In a later genetic analysis, genome-wide SNP genotypes for 398 of the 666 donors were used, and that subset was treated as a discovery cohort. Every repertoire in the discovery cohort had been generated on one and the same sequencing platform. HLA typing covered class I and class II loci at four-digit resolution. The number of typed donors differed by locus: about 620-640 for A, B, C, DRB1 and DQB1; 522 for DQA1; 606 for DPA1; and about 450 for DPB1. Four to six DR-DQ haplotypes were handled as single units for association and clustering, since linkage in the cohort was strong. Across around 400 genotyped donors of the cohort, an average of approximately 200,000 unique TCR beta nucleotide sequences per donor were sequenced, and roughly 17% of those sequences were non-productive. Here is what the overall study found, with its caveats: In a later genetic analysis, fewer N-insertions in productive TCRs were reported among donors in an Asian-associated ancestry cluster than the roughly 700-donor mean. This cohort had only TCR beta chains sequenced, and the lack of alpha or paired-chain data limited which features could be detected. When HLA alleles, especially DR and DQ, strongly co-occurred, TCR associations were difficult to assign to individual alleles. The sequencing pipeline was judged likely to have produced a cluster of highly shared sequence variants as a technical artifact. In a later analysis, HLA-associated TCR beta chains were found to be more clonally expanded and to have lower generation probabilities than equally common non-associated chains. The presence/absence analyses assumed that sequencing depth was roughly uniform across donors, and that assumption may not be true. A further reported finding was that TCR beta sequences accurately predicted the HLA-A and HLA-B alleles for most subjects in the first cohort. V-gene and J-gene trimming of TCR beta chains was associated with a missense DCLRE1C variant in a later genetic analysis, and the association was replicated in an independent cohort. In both the original and validation cohorts, the classifier was reported to diagnose cytomegalovirus status with high specificity and sensitivity. A later analysis found that TCR association rates varied across HLA loci, with DRB1 alleles showing the most associated TCRs and HLA-C alleles the fewest. In a later analysis, most CMV-associated TCR beta chains were found to appear HLA-restricted, with HLA associations seemingly driven largely by CMV exposure. Because HLA typing was unavailable for some donors at each locus, only the typed subset was used in association tests. In a later analysis, several top co-occurrence clusters were reported to appear linked to parvovirus B19, influenza, CMV and Epstein-Barr virus. Linkage disequilibrium might explain the correlated functional status among segregating V segments, but an unknown experimental factor could not be excluded. The study gave a list of 150 to 200 TCR beta chains associated with cytomegalovirus. The earlier analysis of almost 600 of the donors excluded seventeen rarely observed V segments, including chromosome 9 orphons, because counts were too low. Immune exposure information for the cohort was limited to CMV serostatus. Because the 87-base-pair reads could not distinguish some IMGT-functional V segments, including TRBV6-2 and TRBV6-3, those segments were excluded. The authors suggested that the approach could potentially be generalized to other disease states and immunological phenotypes. In vitro tests confirmed that a few of the cytomegalovirus-associated TCR beta chains recognize cytomegalovirus antigens. In a later analysis, some 17,000 TCR beta sequences were associated with specific HLA alleles at a false discovery rate of 0.05. Most TCR sequences were observed very rarely across donors, whereas some public TCRs were present in many individuals. Broadly in line with IMGT annotations, most TCR beta V segments showed up in productive rearrangements about 87% or about 30% of the time in an earlier analysis of roughly 590 of the donors.

Library preparation was by the immunoSEQ multiplex PCR assay. The multiplex PCR relied on a mix of 60 forward primers for TCR Vbeta segments and 13 reverse primers for TCR Jbeta segments. A multiplex PCR assay on genomic DNA amplified the CDR3 region of rearranged TCR beta genes. The amplified TCR beta libraries were sequenced on the Illumina HiSeq System as 87-base-pair reads. On the authors' methods: A later analysis tallied tens of millions of unique TCR beta chains across the 700 or so repertoires, and about 12 million of those chains were shared by two or more donors. Raw reads were error-corrected and collapsed into unique sequences by a nearest-neighbor algorithm in which closely related sequences were merged to remove PCR and sequencing errors. To assign V, D and J gene segments, CDR3 sequences were aligned to IMGT reference sequences. For a sequence to be retained, a match of at least six nucleotides was required to both a V gene segment and a J gene segment. A rearrangement counted as productive if the CDR3 had no stop codons and remained in frame with V and J, and every other rearrangement counted as non-productive. Following IMGT convention, CDR3 was defined as the stretch from the second conserved V-encoded cysteine up to the conserved J-encoded phenylalanine. The earlier analysis of 587 of the donors excluded sequences that lacked an unambiguous match to a single V gene segment. In an earlier analysis of 587 of the donors, a V segment was called functional when productive rearrangements were above 56.7%, and segregating when the standard deviation between donors exceeded 5%. A statistical classification framework was built for diagnosing cytomegalovirus status from the catalog of TCR beta chain sequences. In a later analysis, TCR nucleotide sequences were compared against IMGT/GENE-DB human TR gene sequences so that V and J genes could be assigned. In a later analysis, CDR3 sequences and most-parsimonious VDJ recombination scenarios were assigned using the TCRdist pipeline. In a later analysis, each TCR beta chain was defined by its CDR3 amino acid sequence together with its V-gene family, and reads lacking a unique V-gene family were excluded. To address suspected cross-contamination and a sequencing artifact, a later analysis removed around 600 highly shared, low-generation-probability nucleotide sequences. A later analysis calculated a clonal expansion index for each public chain from normalized within-repertoire ranks of inferred template counts. Generation probabilities in a later analysis came from a VDJ recombination model fitted to out-of-frame rearrangements, and those results were checked against IGoR. In a later analysis, hypergeometric tests were used to score TCR-TCR, TCR-HLA and TCR-CMV co-occurrence, with a repertoire-size bias correction applied to TCR pairs. To estimate false discovery rates, a later analysis permuted the HLA or CMV assignments 20 times. In a later analysis, co-occurring TCRs were grouped using DBSCAN, and TCRdist sequence similarity was added for clustering within HLA-allele-positive subsets. Repertoires with fewer than 30,000 or more than 120,000 public chains were left out of co-occurrence clustering, as were about five repertoires with anomalous nucleotide sharing. What TCRdb holds here is the immuneACCESS table cut down to in-frame rearrangements. Part of the clones is not present; checked against another copy, under half of the missing clones reflect an unresolved V gene, and the others are unexplained. That table furnishes V, J and clone size, whereas the DNA furnished D and trimming. The sample table holds 100,000 or so clones, of which about 13% were seen once. 15% to 20% of the sample comes from the top ten.

The CDR3 runs 18 residues from the cysteine to the phenylalanine. Just CDR3 DNA is preserved here, 54 bases in frame from base 1. From the germline V gene, CDR1 is LGHNA and CDR2 is YSLEER. Relative to germline, V is missing 4 bases and J is missing 0 bases, with 12 bases of the junction outside any gene match. This chain joins TRBV4-3 to TRBJ2-4; 7 bases in the junction line up with TRBD2. The sample was PBMCs. This TCR came from a man aged 35 to 55 in good health and CMV-seropositive. The CDR3 region reads CASSRHARDYSAKNIQYF. The DNA sequence reads TGCGCCAGCAGCCGGCACGCTCGGGACTACTCAGCCAAAAACATTCAGTACTTC.